Below are 28 T cell receptor beta chains sequenced from a single sample in a study of T cell responses to AZD1222 COVID-19 vaccine. This table comes from immunoSEQ multiplex PCR, and its TCRdb copy is limited to in-frame clones, with some not included. The sample lists some 200,000 clones, about nine tenths occurring once. This specimen consisted of peripheral blood, obtained 28 days after the second AZD1222 dose. The receptor set was obtained from an adult who received the AZD1222 COVID-19 vaccine.

This clone was found once. The chain recombines TRBV10-3 with TRBJ1-2, with D hard to call. Per the germline V gene, CDR1 is ENHRY and CDR2 is SYGVKD. V lost 0 bases and J 7 bases, leaving 15 bases between the germline ends. The CDR3 consists of 15 residues. DNA for the CDR3: TGTGCCATCAGTGAGTCGAGTTTGGTAGGGTTTGGCTACACCTTC. Translated: CAISESSLVGFGYTF.

The chain uses TRBV19 and TRBJ1-2, with D possibly being TRBD1 (5 bases). Trimming shortened V by 7 bases and J by 3 bases, and 15 bases separated the two germline ends. Germline V CDR1 and CDR2: LNHDA, SQIVND (reference sequence). The CDR3 sequence is 14 residues long. CDR3 sequence: CASIGGVGYYGYTF. CDR3 nucleotide sequence: TGTGCCAGTATTGGGGGGGTGGGTTACTATGGCTACACCTTC.

The rearrangement uses TRBV10-3 and TRBJ1-1; TRBD1 matches 8 bases. Germline V gene data show CDR1 as ENHRY and CDR2 as SYGVKD. V lost 5 bases to trimming and J lost 3 bases; unmatched junction nucleotides: 2. The CDR3 has 13 amino acids. The CDR3 reads CAISLTGDTEAFF. CDR3 nucleotides: TGTGCCATCAGTCTGACAGGGGACACTGAAGCTTTCTTT.

The V gene is TRBV7-9, the J gene TRBJ1-5; possibly TRBD1 for D (5 bases). Per germline, CDR1 SEHNR and CDR2 FQNEAQ (reference sequence). The CDR3 consists of 15 residues. Deletions cut 5 bases from V and 4 bases from J, with 15 bases between. The DNA of the CDR3 is TGTGCCAGCAGCCTCCTCGGGGCAGGGAATCAGCCCCAGCATTTT. Its translation: CASSLLGAGNQPQHF.

The CDR3 sequence is CASSLGQRTYGYTF. The CDR3 bases are TGTGCCAGCAGCTTGGGACAGAGGACCTATGGCTACACCTTC. The chain is built from TRBV5-4 and TRBJ1-2; the D gene is possibly TRBD1 (5 bases). Germline-derived CDR1 and CDR2 are SGHNT and YYREEE (reference sequence). The CDR3 length is 14 residues. V was shortened by 0 bases and J by 4 bases, with 10 bases between the two germline ends.

The J gene is TRBJ2-7, the V gene TRBV10-3; D is possibly TRBD1 or TRBD2 (5 bases each). The CDR3 spans 14 residues. Trimming shortened V by 6 bases and J by 4 bases, and 16 bases separated the two germline ends. Germline assignment: CDR1 ENHRY and CDR2 SYGVKD. Written as DNA, the CDR3 is TGTGCCATCAGGGCTGGGGGTTTAGGGTACGAGCAGTACTTC. Its translation is CAIRAGGLGYEQYF.

This chain connects TRBV15 to TRBJ2-7; D is uncertain. Trimming left V 0 bases short and J 0 bases short, with 15 bases between. The length of the CDR3 is 17 residues. CDR1 and CDR2 from the germline V gene are LNHNV and YYDKDF (reference sequence). The CDR3 protein is CATSRDPTVRSSYEQYF. DNA for the CDR3: TGTGCCACCAGCAGAGACCCGACGGTTAGGAGCTCCTACGAGCAGTACTTC.

The chain has TRBV27 and TRBJ2-2, with D perhaps assigned TRBD1 or TRBD2 (6 bases each). The CDR3 has 17 amino acids. Germline values: CDR1 MNHEY, CDR2 SMNVEV (reference sequence). Between the trimmed V and J ends, which lost 6 bases and 4 bases, there was a span of 21 bases. DNA for the CDR3: TGTGCCAGCAGCTCCCGAGGGGGGTGGACTTTCACCGGGGAGCTGTTTTTT. This gives the protein CASSSRGGWTFTGELFF.

The rearrangement uses TRBV6-6 and TRBJ1-5, with TRBD1 as a possible D gene (5 bases). Germline V gene data show CDR1 as MNHNY and CDR2 as SVGAGI (reference sequence). The CDR3 runs 14 residues. Deletions cut 6 bases from V and 7 bases from J, with 16 bases between. Here the CDR3 reads CASSFEGRGQPQHF. The CDR3 region has the DNA TGTGCCAGCAGCTTTGAGGGGAGGGGACAGCCCCAGCATTTT.

V is TRBV9 and J is TRBJ1-2, with a tentative D call TRBD1 (6 bases). Trimming removed 0 bases from V and 2 bases from J, with 14 bases in between. This CDR3 has 16 amino acids. CDR1 SGDLS and CDR2 YYNGEE come from the germline V gene. The DNA of the CDR3 is TGTGCCAGCAGCGTAGGTCCGACCAGGGGAAACTATGGCTACACCTTC. Its translation: CASSVGPTRGNYGYTF.

The rearrangement uses TRBV11-2 and TRBJ1-1, with D uncertain. V lost 5 bases to trimming and J lost 3 bases, with 10 bases between them. Germline CDR1 reads SGHAT; CDR2 reads FQNNGV. CDR3 length: 13 amino acids. CDR3 bases: TGTGCCAGCAGCAAGGAAGATTACACTGAAGCTTTCTTT. It codes for CASSKEDYTEAFF.

The CDR3 DNA follows: TGTGCCATCAGTGAGTCGGGGACAGGGGTGAGAGAGCAGTACTTC. Protein sequence: CAISESGTGVREQYF. The chain combines TRBV10-3 with TRBJ2-7; 10 nucleotides line up with TRBD1. Germline CDR1 is ENHRY and CDR2 is SYGVKD. This CDR3 region has 15 residues. Unmatched junction bases numbered 6, after V lost 0 bases and J lost 7 bases.

The chain has TRBV3-1 (or the pseudogene TRBV3-2) and TRBJ1-5; D gene uncertain. The V and J ends lost 2 bases and 7 bases respectively, with 9 bases between them. In germline, CDR1 is LGHDT, CDR2 YNNKEL (reference sequence). This CDR3 contains 13 residues. The DNA of the CDR3 is TGTGCCAGCAGCCAAAGCCTTCGGCAGCCCCAGCATTTT. Translating gives CASSQSLRQPQHF.

The V call is TRBV28, the J call TRBJ2-2, with 7 bases lining up with TRBD2. The CDR3 length is 13 residues. V dropped 3 bases and J dropped 6; count of bases not matched to a gene: 1. CDR1 and CDR2 (germline): MDHEN, SYDVKM. In DNA form, the CDR3 reads TGTGCCAGCAGTTTGGGAGGGTCCGGGGAGCTGTTTTTT. Protein sequence: CASSLGGSGELFF.

The rearrangement joins TRBV30 to TRBJ2-5, with unresolved D. CDR3 length equals 10 residues. CDR1 GTSNPN and CDR2 SVGIG come from the germline V gene (reference sequence). Trimming removed 8 bases from V and 2 bases from J, with 6 bases in between. The DNA for the CDR3 is TGTGCCGCGGCTCAAGAGACCCAGTACTTC. It encodes CAAAQETQYF.

This sequence joins TRBV24-1 and TRBJ2-7; D unclear. In germline, CDR1 is KGHDR, CDR2 SFDVKD. Trimming stripped 2 bases from V and 0 bases from J, with 10 bases between. The CDR3 extends over 15 amino acids. CDR3 nucleotide sequence: TGTGCCACCAGTGATTCTTCAGAGAGCTCCTACGAGCAGTACTTC. Protein product: CATSDSSESSYEQYF.

This rearrangement joins TRBV28 to TRBJ2-7; tentatively, D is TRBD2 (5 bases). The V gene lost 7 bases and the J gene lost 1 base, with 29 bases spanning the gap. This CDR3 is 19 amino acids long. The V gene's germline CDR1 is MDHEN and CDR2 SYDVKM. Written as DNA, the CDR3 is TGTGCCAGCAAGGTGTCGGGCAGCCAACTAGTGCTCGAATCCTACGAGCAGTACTTC. Protein sequence: CASKVSGSQLVLESYEQYF.

In regard to this clone: An end of the junction does not agree with germline; a read error may underlie this. The rearrangement joins TRBV7-7 to TRBJ2-1, with unresolved D. CDR3 size: 15 residues. Germline CDR1 and CDR2: SSHAT and FNYEAQ (reference sequence). CDR3 region: CASSLAVSSYNEQFF. CDR3 nucleotide sequence: TGTGCTAGCAGCTTAGCCGTGAGCTCCTACAATGAGCAGTTCTTC.

J is TRBJ2-5 and V is TRBV9; D unclear. Germline V CDR1 and CDR2: SGDLS, YYNGEE. CDR3 length equals 13 residues. Between the trimmed V and J ends, which lost 4 bases and 5 bases, there was a span of 12 bases. The CDR3 bases are TGTGCCAGCAGCCTCCTGTCTGGGGAGACCCAGTACTTC. It encodes CASSLLSGETQYF.

The genes are TRBV15 and TRBJ1-5; D gene ambiguous. The CDR3 is 12 residues long. Trimming stripped 5 bases from V and 5 bases from J, with 7 bases between. Germline values: CDR1 LNHNV, CDR2 YYDKDF (reference sequence). CDR3 bases: TGTGCCACCAGCCGTCGGGATCAGCCCCAGCATTTT. Its protein product is CATSRRDQPQHF.

V and J are TRBV6-2 or TRBV6-3 and TRBJ1-1; no definite D call. The length of the CDR3 is 15 residues. Per germline, CDR1 MNHEY and CDR2 SVGEGT. Trimming pared 0 bases from V and 3 bases from J, leaving 11 bases between. The CDR3 DNA follows: TGTGCCAGCAGTTACTCGACGATAGGCGACACTGAAGCTTTCTTT. Its translation is CASSYSTIGDTEAFF.

This clone was detected only a few times. The V gene is TRBV27, the J gene TRBJ1-1, with D possibly matching TRBD1 (6 bases). The CDR3 is 17 amino acids. The germline V and J ends were trimmed by 2 bases and 1 base, with 17 bases remaining between them. Germline V gene data show CDR1 as MNHEY and CDR2 as SMNVEV (reference sequence). The CDR3 DNA reads as TGTGCCAGCAGTTTAGAAGGGGGGGCGGAGGGGAACACTGAAGCTTTCTTT. Its translation: CASSLEGGAEGNTEAFF.

The chain couples TRBV19 to TRBJ2-7; 8 nucleotides line up with TRBD1. Germline trimming cut 4 bases from V and 4 bases from J; bases unmatched to any gene: 9. Germline-derived CDR1 and CDR2 are LNHDA and SQIVND (reference sequence). This CDR3 region has 15 residues. This CDR3 is CASSNPFQGAYEQYF. DNA of the CDR3: TGTGCCAGTAGTAACCCCTTCCAGGGGGCGTACGAGCAGTACTTC.

V usage is TRBV4-3 and J usage is TRBJ2-5; TRBD2 might be the D (5 bases). V lost 4 bases and J lost 4, with 22 bases in between. The germline CDR1 and CDR2 sequences are LGHNA and YSLEER. The CDR3 has 17 residues. The CDR3 nucleotides read TGCGCCAGCAGCCCCCGCGGAGGCTATTTCGGAGGAGAGACCCAGTACTTC. Translation gives CASSPRGGYFGGETQYF.

The chain joins TRBV9 to TRBJ2-5; no definite D call. CDR1 SGDLS and CDR2 YYNGEE come from the germline V gene. Trimming took 0 bases from V and 2 from J, leaving 23 bases between them. The CDR3 extends over 19 amino acids. This CDR3 is CASSVATSPKGTVQETQYF. CDR3 DNA sequence: TGTGCCAGCAGCGTAGCTACCTCGCCGAAGGGTACAGTGCAAGAGACCCAGTACTTC.

This chain links TRBV3-1 (or the pseudogene TRBV3-2) with TRBJ2-1, with TRBD1 matching 9 bases. V was pared by 4 bases and J by 5 bases, with 6 bases of the junction left unmatched. The germline CDR1 and CDR2 sequences are LGHDT and YNNKEL (reference sequence). This CDR3 spans 15 amino acids. In DNA, the CDR3 is TGTGCCAGCAGCCGAACGGGACAGGGAGACAATGAGCAGTTCTTC. Residues: CASSRTGQGDNEQFF.

This chain connects TRBV11-3 to TRBJ2-1; D is unclear. V lost 0 bases and J lost 5, with 14 bases in between. The CDR3 loop spans 16 amino acids. Germline lookup yields CDR1 SGHNT and CDR2 YENEEA. The CDR3 loop reads CASSLDLGRWNNEQFF. The CDR3, as DNA: TGTGCCAGCAGCTTAGATCTCGGCCGGTGGAACAATGAGCAGTTCTTC.

The chain combines TRBV28 with TRBJ1-3; D call uncertain. CDR3 length: 16 residues. Trimming removed 9 bases at V and 0 bases at J, with 18 bases between. Germline CDR1 and CDR2: MDHEN and SYDVKM. The CDR3 protein is CASDSAGRDSGNTIYF. The CDR3 region has the DNA TGTGCCAGTGACTCCGCCGGCCGAGACTCTGGAAACACCATATATTTT.